These 32 T cell receptor beta chains came from one sample sequenced in a study of blood T cells in healthy people across ages. It was with a sample-barcoded 5' primer and a J-beta primer mix that a second PCR of roughly 7 to 12 cycles was run. TCRdb recomputed calls from the 5' RACE reads with MiXCR, one row per CDR3 protein. The table has some 1,800,000 distinct CDR3 sequences, 39% seen once; the top ten hold 23%. Input material: blood. The receptors derive from a human donor in good health.

In this sample, this clonotype turned up a few times. The J gene is TRBJ2-7, the V gene TRBV28; 7 nucleotides line up with TRBD1. Germline V CDR1 and CDR2: MDHEN, SYDVKM. The CDR3 spans 16 residues. V was clipped by 5 bases and J by 3 bases; unmatched bases: 13. CDR3 sequence: CASSGQTGTVFYEQYF. In DNA form, the CDR3 reads TGTGCCAGCAGTGGACAAACCGGGACAGTCTTCTACGAGCAGTACTTC.

The rearrangement uses TRBV3-1 and TRBJ1-1; 8 bases agree with TRBD1. CDR1 and CDR2 from the germline V gene are LGHDT and YNNKEL (reference sequence). The CDR3 spans 15 residues. With 3 bases clipped from V and 3 bases from J, the junction kept 6 bases outside the gene matches. CDR3 amino acids: CASSQVTGGDTEAFF. Written as DNA, the CDR3 is TGTGCCAGCAGCCAGGTTACAGGGGGTGACACTGAAGCTTTCTTT.

Details on this clonotype: This may arise from a read error, as a much more abundant clone is one base away. This CDR3 reads CSVAGQSVGYTF. CDR3 DNA: TGCAGCGTCGCCGGACAGAGCGTCGGCTACACCTTC. This chain connects TRBV29-1 to TRBJ1-2; D possibly corresponds to TRBD1 (6 bases). Germline V CDR1 and CDR2: SQVTM, ANQGSEA. The CDR3 runs 12 residues. The V and J ends lost 6 bases and 8 bases respectively, with 16 bases between them.

This clonotype was detected only a few times. The chain uses TRBV5-1 and TRBJ2-3, with D tentatively TRBD1 (6 bases). The CDR3 sequence is 16 residues long. Germline values: CDR1 SGHRS, CDR2 YFSETQ. Trimming left V 4 bases short and J 0 bases short, with 15 bases between. CDR3 residues: CASSRRDKTSTDTQYF. CDR3 nucleotides: TGCGCCAGCAGCCGCAGGGACAAAACTAGCACAGATACGCAGTATTTT. Supplemented by reference TRBV5-1 and TRBJ2-3, the full variable domain reads KAGVTQTPRYLIKTRGQQVTLSCSPISGHRSVSWYQQTPGQGLQFLFEYFSETQRNKGNFPGRFSGRQFSNSRSEMNVSTLELGDSALYLCASSRRDKTSTDTQYFGPGTRLTVL.

The gene calls are TRBV16 and TRBJ1-2, with D unclear. The CDR3 has 14 amino acids. Trimming cost V 0 bases and J 8 bases, with 13 bases left between them. CDR1 and CDR2 from the germline V gene are KGHSY and FQNENV. DNA for the CDR3: TGTGCCAGCAGCCAATCCCTGACGGCGGGCGGCTACACCTTC. It yields the protein CASSQSLTAGGYTF.

The chain uses TRBV5-6 and TRBJ1-2, with TRBD1 matching over 9 bases. V shed 4 bases, J shed 8 bases, and the junction held 6 bases outside the gene matches. CDR3 length equals 13 residues. Germline V gene data show CDR1 as SGHDT and CDR2 as YYEEEE. The CDR3 is CASSRGTGRGYTF. In DNA form, the CDR3 reads TGTGCCAGCAGCCGCGGGACAGGGCGCGGCTACACCTTC.

Concerning this clonotype: Germline and junction disagree at one end, which may indicate a read error. The gene calls are TRBV30 and TRBJ1-2; D is undetermined. CDR1 and CDR2 (germline): GTSNPN, SVGIG (reference sequence). The CDR3 loop spans 12 amino acids. CDR3 sequence: CAWSVAGGGYIF. CDR3 DNA sequence: TGTGCCTGGAGTGTCGCTGGAGGTGGCTACATCTTC.

V is TRBV7-9 and J is TRBJ2-1, with TRBD1 identical over 7 bases. V trimming: 7 bases; J trimming: 0 bases; junction bases outside the gene matches: 3. This CDR3 is 14 amino acids long. Germline CDR1 SEHNR, CDR2 FQNEAQ (reference sequence). CDR3 sequence reads: CASNRDSSYNEQFF. The CDR3 DNA is TGTGCCAGCAACCGGGACAGCTCCTACAATGAGCAGTTCTTC.

The chain employs TRBV13 and TRBJ2-3; no clear D. Germline V CDR1 and CDR2: PRHDT, FYEKMQ (reference sequence). Trimming cost V 0 bases and J 2 bases, with 6 bases left between them. This CDR3 is built from 14 residues. The CDR3 reads CASSLGYNTDTQYF. In DNA form, the CDR3 reads TGTGCCAGCAGCTTAGGATACAACACAGATACGCAGTATTTT.

This sequence joins TRBV4-2 and TRBJ2-2; TRBD2 aligns across 13 bases. This CDR3 is 14 amino acids long. Unmatched junction bases numbered 1, after V lost 6 bases and J lost 6 bases. CDR1 and CDR2 from the germline V gene are LGHNA and YNFKEQ. CDR3 protein: CASRTSGGAGELFF. In DNA form, the CDR3 reads TGTGCCAGCAGAACTAGCGGGGGGGCCGGGGAGCTGTTTTTT.

In its sample, this clonotype was seen a few times. The rearrangement joins TRBV7-2 to TRBJ1-2, with 9 bases aligning to TRBD1. Germline V gene lookup returns CDR1 SGHTA and CDR2 FQGNSA. The CDR3 is made up of 14 amino acids. V dropped 3 bases and J dropped 8; count of bases not matched to a gene: 7. The CDR3 here is CASSFGQGRWGYTF. CDR3 DNA sequence: TGTGCCAGCAGCTTTGGACAGGGGCGGTGGGGCTACACCTTC.

The J gene is TRBJ2-1, the V gene TRBV6-2 or TRBV6-3; 9 bases fit TRBD1. Germline CDR1 and CDR2: MNHEY and SVGEGT. CDR3 length: 16 amino acids. V lost 5 bases to trimming and J lost 4 bases; unmatched junction nucleotides: 9. Here the CDR3 reads CASSDTGTGIYNEQFF. The CDR3 DNA is TGTGCCAGCAGTGACACCGGGACAGGGATTTACAATGAGCAGTTCTTC.

This chain connects TRBV25-1 to TRBJ1-1; D unclear. Trimming left V 7 bases short and J 3 bases short, with 6 bases between. Per germline, CDR1 MGHDK and CDR2 SYGVNS. This CDR3 contains 11 residues. The CDR3 DNA is TGTGCCAGCAACACCCACACTGAAGCTTTCTTT. Residues: CASNTHTEAFF. Looking up the rest from reference TRBV25-1 and TRBJ1-1 gives the full variable domain: EADIYQTPRYLVIGTGKKITLECSQTMGHDKMYWYQQDPGMELHLIHYSYGVNSTEKGDLSSESTVSRIRTEHFPLTLESARPSHTSQYLCASNTHTEAFFGQGTRLTVV.

This clonotype showed up just a few times. This rearrangement joins TRBV20-1 to TRBJ2-4; 14 bases fit TRBD2. The better agreement between TRBJ2-7 and the DNA end casts doubt on the J call. The germline V gene encodes CDR1 DFQATT and CDR2 SNEGSKA (reference sequence). The CDR3 consists of 17 residues. CDR3 amino acids: CSAATLTTSGGAYEQYF. In DNA, the CDR3 is TGCAGTGCTGCCACCCTAACGACTAGCGGGGGGGCCTACGAGCAGTACTTC.

This clonotype was detected ten times or more. This chain connects TRBV29-1 to TRBJ2-1, with no clear D. Trimming took off 6 bases at V and 9 bases at J, with 9 bases between the two ends. The length of the CDR3 is 10 residues. Germline V gives CDR1 SQVTM, CDR2 ANQGSEA. In DNA, the CDR3 is TGCAGCGTCTACTCTGGTGAGCAGTTCTTC. Its protein product is CSVYSGEQFF.

V is TRBV15 and J is TRBJ2-4; D may be TRBD1 (5 bases). Germline CDR1 is LNHNV and CDR2 is YYDKDF (reference sequence). Trimming left V 8 bases short and J 13 bases short, with 24 bases between. There are 14 residues in the CDR3. This chain's CDR3 is CATQTASSYNEQYF. The CDR3 DNA follows: TGTGCCACCCAGACAGCCAGCTCCTACAATGAGCAGTACTTC.

This rearrangement joins TRBV11-2 to TRBJ2-5; D perhaps matches TRBD2 (5 bases). CDR1 SGHAT and CDR2 FQNNGV come from the germline V gene. V lost 5 bases and J 5 bases, leaving 9 bases between the germline ends. This CDR3 region has 12 residues. In nucleotides, the CDR3 is TGTGCCAGCAGCGACTATGAGGAGACCCAGTACTTC. Amino acid sequence: CASSDYEETQYF.

This clonotype appeared a few times. The CDR3 bases are TGTGCCAGCAGCCCCAATAGGGGGGTTAGGCTTGACTATGGCTACACCTTC. Protein sequence: CASSPNRGVRLDYGYTF. This rearrangement joins TRBV7-9 to TRBJ1-2, with D tentatively TRBD1 (6 bases). The germline V gene encodes CDR1 SEHNR and CDR2 FQNEAQ (reference sequence). V lost 5 bases and J lost 3, with 22 bases in between. The CDR3 contains 17 residues.

V and J are TRBV3-1 and TRBJ2-3; TRBD1 might be the D (6 bases). Per the germline V gene, CDR1 is LGHDT and CDR2 is YNNKEL (reference sequence). Trimming cost V 5 bases and J 7 bases, with 16 bases left between them. The CDR3 spans 14 residues. The CDR3 bases are TGTGCCAGCAGCTTCCGGACAGAGGGAAATACGCAGTATTTT. Protein sequence: CASSFRTEGNTQYF.

This clonotype was observed a handful of times. The CDR3 sequence: CSATKMTSGYTDTQYF. CDR3 coding DNA: TGCAGTGCTACCAAAATGACTAGCGGCTACACAGATACGCAGTATTTT. The V gene is TRBV20-1, the J gene TRBJ2-3, with TRBD2 identical over 9 bases. Germline V gene lookup returns CDR1 DFQATT and CDR2 SNEGSKA (reference sequence). CDR3 length: 16 amino acids. Trimming removed 4 bases from V and 2 bases from J; junction bases left unmatched: 10.

This clonotype has a handful of counts. The chain links TRBV5-1 to TRBJ2-7; perhaps TRBD2 as D (6 bases). The CDR3 spans 15 residues. Germline V gives CDR1 SGHRS, CDR2 YFSETQ. V dropped 4 bases and J dropped 0 bases, with 14 bases sitting between them. For the CDR3, the DNA is TGCGCCAGCAGCGACGGGGGACTCAACTCCTACGAGCAGTACTTC. Residues: CASSDGGLNSYEQYF.

This clonotype was recorded a few times. The chain has TRBV20-1 and TRBJ2-3; D gene ambiguous. V was cut by 5 bases and J by 6 bases, with 12 bases left in between. From germline, CDR1 is DFQATT and CDR2 SNEGSKA (reference sequence). CDR3 length: 12 residues. CDR3 sequence reads: CSAGVGFDTQYF. The CDR3 coding sequence is TGCAGTGCTGGCGTAGGGTTTGATACGCAGTATTTT.

The rearrangement uses TRBV29-1 and TRBJ2-7; TRBD1 is a possible D gene (7 bases). Between the trimmed V and J ends, which lost 7 bases and 2 bases, there was a span of 15 bases. The CDR3 covers 13 residues. CDR1 is SQVTM, CDR2 ANQGSEA, per germline. CDR3 loop: CSAQGGETYEQYF. The CDR3 DNA follows: TGCAGCGCCCAGGGGGGTGAAACCTACGAGCAGTACTTC.

The rearrangement links TRBV6-2 or TRBV6-3 to TRBJ1-1; D is possibly TRBD1 (5 bases). The CDR3 runs 14 residues. V gave up 6 bases and J gave up 1 base, with 12 bases separating them. Germline values: CDR1 MNHEY, CDR2 SVGEGT. CDR3 sequence: CASRSSGANTEAFF. CDR3 nucleotides: TGTGCCAGCAGGTCCTCCGGGGCGAACACTGAAGCTTTCTTT.

This clonotype was picked up a small number of times. V is TRBV10-3 and J is TRBJ2-1; 8 nucleotides align to TRBD2. Germline values: CDR1 ENHRY, CDR2 SYGVKD. The ends lost 3 bases at V and 0 bases at J; junction bases unmatched: 1. CDR3 length: 15 amino acids. DNA of the CDR3: TGTGCCATCAGTGACGGGGGGGGCTCCTACAATGAGCAGTTCTTC. Residues: CAISDGGGSYNEQFF.

The chain couples TRBV7-6 to TRBJ2-3; D may match TRBD1 or TRBD2 (5 bases each). V was pared by 0 bases and J by 8 bases, with 15 bases between. Germline-derived CDR1 and CDR2 are SGHVS and FNYEAQ. The CDR3 is 15 residues long. The CDR3, as DNA: TGTGCCAGCAGCTTAGCGCCGGGGCGGCAGGCTACGCAGTATTTT. The encoded protein is CASSLAPGRQATQYF. Combining the CDR3 with reference TRBV7-6 and TRBJ2-3 gives the whole variable domain GAGVSQSPRYKVTKRGQDVALRCDPISGHVSLYWYRQALGQGPEFLTYFNYEAQQDKSGLPNDRFSAERPEGSISTLTIQRTEQRDSAMYRCASSLAPGRQATQYFGPGTRLTVL.

The chain recombines TRBV5-5 with TRBJ1-6, with a tentative D call TRBD1 (5 bases). This CDR3 comprises 15 residues. The germline CDR1 and CDR2 sequences are SGHKS and YYEKEE (reference sequence). V dropped 9 bases and J dropped 8 bases, with 21 bases sitting between them. CDR3 bases: TGTGCCACAACGACGATGGCGGGGGGTGATTCACCCCTCCACTTT. This translates into CATTTMAGGDSPLHF. Full variable domain (remainder filled in from reference TRBV5-5 and TRBJ1-6): DAGVTQSPTHLIKTRGQQVTLRCSPISGHKSVSWYQQVLGQGPQFIFQYYEKEERGRGNFPDRFSARQFPNYSSELNVNALLLGDSALYLCATTTMAGGDSPLHFGNGTRLTVT.

V is TRBV7-3 and J is TRBJ1-1; D is ambiguous. The CDR3 loop spans 11 amino acids. In germline, CDR1 is SGHTA, CDR2 FQGTGA. Trimming took off 4 bases at V and 12 bases at J, with 12 bases between the two ends. DNA for the CDR3: TGTGCCAGCAGCTCCCAGAGCCTAACTTTCTTT. It is translated as CASSSQSLTFF. Combining the CDR3 with reference TRBV7-3 and TRBJ1-1 gives the whole variable domain GAGVSQTPSNKVTEKGKYVELRCDPISGHTALYWYRQSLGQGPEFLIYFQGTGAADDSGLPNDRFFAVRPEGSVSTLKIQRTERGDSAVYLCASSSQSLTFFGQGTRLTVV.

V and J are TRBV4-1 and TRBJ1-4; a possible D gene is TRBD1 (5 bases). CDR3 length equals 14 residues. Trimming removed 4 bases from V and 7 bases from J, with 13 bases in between. Germline V gene sequence: CDR1 MGHRA, CDR2 YSYEKL. The CDR3: CASSLLPRGEKLFF. Written as DNA, the CDR3 is TGCGCCAGCAGCCTCCTGCCGAGGGGTGAAAAACTGTTTTTT.

This chain links TRBV7-8 with TRBJ1-2, with D unclear. Germline V gene sequence: CDR1 SGHVS, CDR2 FQNEAQ. The V gene lost 8 bases and the J gene lost 9 bases, with 19 bases spanning the gap. CDR3 length: 13 residues. The DNA for the CDR3 is TGTGCCAGCTCGGAGGCACCTACCTACCGCTACACCTTC. The encoded protein is CASSEAPTYRYTF.

The V call is TRBV13, the J call TRBJ2-3; D is possibly TRBD2 (5 bases). Trimming cost V 4 bases and J 1 base, with 24 bases left between them. This CDR3 contains 19 residues. Germline loops: CDR1 PRHDT, CDR2 FYEKMQ (reference sequence). CDR3 sequence (DNA): TGTGCCAGCAGCTCTCAGGAGGCGGCAGATCCTCAACGCACAGATACGCAGTATTTT. Protein product: CASSSQEAADPQRTDTQYF.

This chain connects TRBV28 to TRBJ2-3, with unresolved D. V was shortened by 7 bases and J by 5 bases, with 10 bases between the two germline ends. The CDR3 has 12 residues. Germline V gene data show CDR1 as MDHEN and CDR2 as SYDVKM. The CDR3 DNA reads as TGTGCCAGCAATGCGGCAGGAGATACGCAGTATTTT. Its translation: CASNAAGDTQYF.